Listed below are T cell receptor beta chains from one sample, sequenced in a study of CD4+ T cells in melanoma. The assay was immunoSEQ multiplex PCR, and TCRdb's table has in-frame clones only and misses some. The table includes some 12,000 clones, approximately 65% detected once. What was sequenced was cells from a culture (not recorded whether cultured in vitro). These receptors came from a human donor with melanoma. The CDR3 runs from the conserved cysteine through the conserved F or W. The order of the fields is clone size, J gene, D gene, V gene, CDR3 DNA, CDR3 protein. A D gene is named only where the DNA matches it firmly. Clone size is not always given. Where it is, it says once, few, many or a class for expanded clones.

clone size: .; J gene: TRBJ2-7; D gene: .; V gene: TRBV6-6; CDR3 DNA: TGTGCCAGCAGTCATCGATACGAGCAGTACTTC; CDR3 protein: CASSHRYEQYF
clone size: .; J gene: TRBJ1-2; D gene: .; V gene: TRBV6-5; CDR3 DNA: TGTGCCAGCAGCAAGTCGTGGGGGGCTTATGGCTACACCTTC; CDR3 protein: CASSKSWGAYGYTF
clone size: .; J gene: TRBJ1-1; D gene: .; V gene: TRBV20-1; CDR3 DNA: TGCAGTGCTACCCACAACACTGAAGCTTTCTTT; CDR3 protein: CSATHNTEAFF
clone size: medium-sized; J gene: TRBJ1-2; D gene: .; V gene: TRBV2; CDR3 DNA: TGTGCCAGCAGTGTAGTACAGGACCCTAACTATGGCTACACCTTC; CDR3 protein: CASSVVQDPNYGYTF
clone size: few; J gene: TRBJ2-7; D gene: .; V gene: TRBV7-9; CDR3 DNA: TGTGCCAGCAGCTCTCAGGAGCAGGGGGGGCAGTACTTC; CDR3 protein: CASSSQEQGGQYF
clone size: .; J gene: TRBJ2-1; D gene: .; V gene: TRBV11-3; CDR3 DNA: TGTGCCAGCAGCTTGACAGGCAATGAGCAGTTCTTC; CDR3 protein: CASSLTGNEQFF
clone size: .; J gene: TRBJ2-7; D gene: .; V gene: TRBV11-3; CDR3 DNA: TGTGCCAGCAGCTTAGCGAGCCAGGGCTACGAGCAGTACTTC; CDR3 protein: CASSLASQGYEQYF
clone size: .; J gene: TRBJ1-6; D gene: .; V gene: TRBV14; CDR3 DNA: TGTGCCAGCAGCCAAGATCTTTCCAATTCACCCCTCCACTTT; CDR3 protein: CASSQDLSNSPLHF
clone size: .; J gene: TRBJ2-1; D gene: TRBD1; V gene: TRBV7-2; CDR3 DNA: TGTGCCAGCAGCCAATGGACAGGGGGAAGTGAGCAGTTCTTC; CDR3 protein: CASSQWTGGSEQFF
clone size: .; J gene: TRBJ2-7; D gene: TRBD1; V gene: TRBV2; CDR3 DNA: TGTGCCAGCAGTGACCTCAAGACAGGGTGGGCCTACGAGCAGTACTTC; CDR3 protein: CASSDLKTGWAYEQYF
clone size: .; J gene: TRBJ1-5; D gene: .; V gene: TRBV6-5; CDR3 DNA: TGTGCCAGCAGTTACGGGGAAGAACAGCCCCAGCATTTT; CDR3 protein: CASSYGEEQPQHF
clone size: .; J gene: TRBJ1-6; D gene: .; V gene: TRBV6-1; CDR3 DNA: TGTGCCAGCAGTGAACTAATCGGCAGGGCGAATTCACCCCTCCACTTT; CDR3 protein: CASSELIGRANSPLHF
clone size: .; J gene: TRBJ2-3; D gene: .; V gene: TRBV7-9; CDR3 DNA: TGTGCCAGCAGCTCCAGCCACGCTTTCGGGGATACGCAGTATTTT; CDR3 protein: CASSSSHAFGDTQYF
clone size: .; J gene: TRBJ1-5; D gene: .; V gene: TRBV2; CDR3 DNA: TGTGCCAGCAGTGAGCCCCCTCCTCAGCCCCAGCATTTT; CDR3 protein: CASSEPPPQPQHF
clone size: .; J gene: TRBJ1-2; D gene: TRBD1; V gene: TRBV9; CDR3 DNA: TGTGCCAGCAGCGTAACGGGACAGGGGGCGGGTGGCTACACCTTC; CDR3 protein: CASSVTGQGAGGYTF
clone size: .; J gene: TRBJ1-5; D gene: TRBD1; V gene: TRBV10-3; CDR3 DNA: TGTGCCATCAGCGGACAGGGGGCACCCAATCAGCCCCAGCATTTT; CDR3 protein: CAISGQGAPNQPQHF
clone size: .; J gene: TRBJ2-3; D gene: TRBD2; V gene: TRBV29-1; CDR3 DNA: TGCAGCAAATCCGGGGGGGCCGGCACAGATACGCAGTATTTT; CDR3 protein: CSKSGGAGTDTQYF
clone size: few; J gene: TRBJ1-5; D gene: .; V gene: TRBV2; CDR3 DNA: TGTGCCAGCAGTGCGGGGGGAACGGGGCCCCAGCATTTT; CDR3 protein: CASSAGGTGPQHF
clone size: .; J gene: TRBJ1-2; D gene: .; V gene: TRBV28; CDR3 DNA: TGTGCCAGCCGGGGGGACCCCTACGGCTACACCTTC; CDR3 protein: CASRGDPYGYTF
clone size: .; J gene: TRBJ1-1; D gene: TRBD1; V gene: TRBV4-1; CDR3 DNA: TGCGCCAGCAGGAGGGACAGGGGCACTGAAGCTTTCTTT; CDR3 protein: CASRRDRGTEAFF
clone size: .; J gene: TRBJ2-7; D gene: .; V gene: TRBV12-5; CDR3 DNA: TGTGCTAGTGGTTTGGGAACCCTAAGGACCTCCTACGAGCAGTACTTC; CDR3 protein: CASGLGTLRTSYEQYF
clone size: .; J gene: TRBJ2-4; D gene: .; V gene: TRBV19; CDR3 DNA: TGTGCCAGTAGTTTAGCCAAAAACATTCAGTACTTC; CDR3 protein: CASSLAKNIQYF
clone size: .; J gene: TRBJ2-7; D gene: TRBD1; V gene: TRBV6-5; CDR3 DNA: TGTGCCAGCAGAACAGGGGCGTCCTACGAGCAGTACTTC; CDR3 protein: CASRTGASYEQYF
clone size: .; J gene: TRBJ1-2; D gene: .; V gene: TRBV7-9; CDR3 DNA: TGTGCCAGCAGCTTAGTAGGGGACGATGGCTACACCTTC; CDR3 protein: CASSLVGDDGYTF
clone size: .; J gene: TRBJ1-4; D gene: .; V gene: TRBV18; CDR3 DNA: TGTGCCAGCTCACCGGTTACGGGCGATGAAAAACTGTTTTTT; CDR3 protein: CASSPVTGDEKLFF
clone size: .; J gene: TRBJ2-3; D gene: .; V gene: TRBV11-2; CDR3 DNA: TGTGCCAGCAGCCCCTGGCCGCAGGGAGCAGATACGCAGTATTTT; CDR3 protein: CASSPWPQGADTQYF
clone size: .; J gene: TRBJ2-5; D gene: .; V gene: TRBV29-1; CDR3 DNA: TGCAGCGGTGGGTCGGGGTATCAAGAGACCCAGTACTTC; CDR3 protein: CSGGSGYQETQYF
clone size: .; J gene: TRBJ1-4; D gene: TRBD1; V gene: TRBV5-1; CDR3 DNA: TGCGCCAGCAGCATCGGGACAGGGGTAAATGAAAAACTGTTTTTT; CDR3 protein: CASSIGTGVNEKLFF
clone size: .; J gene: TRBJ1-4; D gene: .; V gene: TRBV9; CDR3 DNA: TGTGCCAGCAGTCGGGACGGGGAAAAACTGTTTTTT; CDR3 protein: CASSRDGEKLFF
clone size: .; J gene: TRBJ1-6; D gene: TRBD1; V gene: TRBV18; CDR3 DNA: TGTGCCAGCTCGCCTTCCCGGGACAGATATAATTCACCCCTCCACTTT; CDR3 protein: CASSPSRDRYNSPLHF
clone size: once; J gene: TRBJ1-4; D gene: TRBD1; V gene: TRBV7-8; CDR3 DNA: TGTGCCAGCAGCTTAGCTAGGACAGGGGGCGTTTATGAAAAACTGTTTTTT; CDR3 protein: CASSLARTGGVYEKLFF
clone size: .; J gene: TRBJ2-4; D gene: .; V gene: TRBV11-2; CDR3 DNA: TGTGCCAGCAGCTCCCTCCCGGTAGCCAAAAACATTCAGTACTTC; CDR3 protein: CASSSLPVAKNIQYF
clone size: .; J gene: TRBJ1-2; D gene: .; V gene: TRBV19; CDR3 DNA: TGTGCCAGTAGTAAGGGTGAGGGCGGCTACACCTTC; CDR3 protein: CASSKGEGGYTF
clone size: .; J gene: TRBJ2-3; D gene: TRBD1; V gene: TRBV5-1; CDR3 DNA: TGCGCCAGCAGCGCGGGACAGGGCACAGATACGCAGTATTTT; CDR3 protein: CASSAGQGTDTQYF
clone size: .; J gene: TRBJ1-4; D gene: .; V gene: TRBV19; CDR3 DNA: TGTGCCAGTACAACAGGGAGAACTAATGAAAAACTGTTTTTT; CDR3 protein: CASTTGRTNEKLFF
clone size: once; J gene: TRBJ2-3; D gene: .; V gene: TRBV19; CDR3 DNA: TGTGCCAGTGCTCCGCTGGGGCACTTAGATACGCAGTATTTT; CDR3 protein: CASAPLGHLDTQYF
clone size: .; J gene: TRBJ1-2; D gene: .; V gene: TRBV7-8; CDR3 DNA: TGTGCCAGCAGCTTCTACTATGGCTACACCTTC; CDR3 protein: CASSFYYGYTF
clone size: .; J gene: TRBJ2-3; D gene: TRBD2; V gene: TRBV5-1; CDR3 DNA: TGCGCCAGCGACGGGGGGAGCACAGATACGCAGTATTTT; CDR3 protein: CASDGGSTDTQYF
clone size: .; J gene: TRBJ2-1; D gene: .; V gene: TRBV6-5; CDR3 DNA: TGTGCCAGCAGTCCGGGACGGTACAATGAGCAGTTCTTC; CDR3 protein: CASSPGRYNEQFF
clone size: .; J gene: TRBJ2-7; D gene: TRBD2; V gene: TRBV4-1; CDR3 DNA: TGCGCCAGCAGCCGCGAGATGGGTGGGGGGGTTACCTACGAGCAGTACTTC; CDR3 protein: CASSREMGGGVTYEQYF
clone size: .; J gene: TRBJ2-5; D gene: TRBD2; V gene: TRBV5-1; CDR3 DNA: TGCGCCAGCAGCTTAGTAGGCGCGGGGGGAACATACCAAGAGACCCAGTACTTC; CDR3 protein: CASSLVGAGGTYQETQYF
clone size: once; J gene: TRBJ1-2; D gene: .; V gene: TRBV7-8; CDR3 DNA: TGTGCCAGCAGCTTAGATATCATGGGACGAGGGGGCTACACCTTC; CDR3 protein: CASSLDIMGRGGYTF
clone size: few; J gene: TRBJ2-7; D gene: TRBD1; V gene: TRBV6-5; CDR3 DNA: TGTGCCAGCAGTAATCCGGGACAGGGGCTTGTAAAGCAGTACTTC; CDR3 protein: CASSNPGQGLVKQYF
clone size: .; J gene: TRBJ2-7; D gene: TRBD2; V gene: TRBV2; CDR3 DNA: TGTGCCAGCAGGCTCGGGGCTAGCGGGGTCTACGAGCAGTACTTC; CDR3 protein: CASRLGASGVYEQYF
clone size: few; J gene: TRBJ2-2; D gene: TRBD1; V gene: TRBV30; CDR3 DNA: TGTGCCTGGCTGCCCGGGACAGGAAGAACCGGGGAGCTGTTTTTT; CDR3 protein: CAWLPGTGRTGELFF
clone size: .; J gene: TRBJ1-3; D gene: .; V gene: TRBV4-1; CDR3 DNA: TGCGCCAGCAGCCAAACGGACAGTAGAGGAAACACCATATATTTT; CDR3 protein: CASSQTDSRGNTIYF
clone size: .; J gene: TRBJ2-3; D gene: .; V gene: TRBV4-2; CDR3 DNA: TGTGCCAGCAGCCCCCCCGTGGCTCCTACGCAGTATTTT; CDR3 protein: CASSPPVAPTQYF
clone size: few; J gene: TRBJ1-1; D gene: .; V gene: TRBV11-2; CDR3 DNA: TGTGCCAGCAGCGAAACCGGGACAAAACGAGCTTTCTTT; CDR3 protein: CASSETGTKRAFF
clone size: .; J gene: TRBJ2-7; D gene: .; V gene: TRBV20-1; CDR3 DNA: TGCAGTGCCTTAGACCGGGGCGGGCAGTACTTC; CDR3 protein: CSALDRGGQYF
clone size: .; J gene: TRBJ1-2; D gene: .; V gene: TRBV29-1; CDR3 DNA: TGCAGCGTTGAAAAAACGGGAGAGGTTGGCTACACCTTC; CDR3 protein: CSVEKTGEVGYTF
clone size: .; J gene: TRBJ2-3; D gene: TRBD2; V gene: TRBV2; CDR3 DNA: TGTGCCAGCAGCCGGGGACTAGCGGGGTCCACAGATACGCAGTATTTT; CDR3 protein: CASSRGLAGSTDTQYF
clone size: once; J gene: TRBJ1-1; D gene: TRBD1; V gene: TRBV5-4; CDR3 DNA: TGTGCCAGCAGCTTGGAGGTGACAGGGGGCGGCGCTGAAGCTTTCTTT; CDR3 protein: CASSLEVTGGGAEAFF
clone size: few; J gene: TRBJ1-5; D gene: TRBD1; V gene: TRBV2; CDR3 DNA: TGTGCCAGCAGTGCACAACAGGGGACGGAGCCCCAGCATTTT; CDR3 protein: CASSAQQGTEPQHF
clone size: .; J gene: TRBJ1-1; D gene: .; V gene: TRBV4-1; CDR3 DNA: TGCGCCAGTAATTTTCGGGTCTCGAACACTGAAGCTTTCTTT; CDR3 protein: CASNFRVSNTEAFF
clone size: .; J gene: TRBJ2-7; D gene: .; V gene: TRBV6-1; CDR3 DNA: TGTGCCAGCAGCCGGGACACCACGTTCTACGAGCAGTACTTC; CDR3 protein: CASSRDTTFYEQYF
clone size: .; J gene: TRBJ2-5; D gene: .; V gene: TRBV27; CDR3 DNA: TGTGCCAGCAGCCCCGCGCGACTAGCAGGGGCCCAAGAGACCCAGTACTTC; CDR3 protein: CASSPARLAGAQETQYF
clone size: .; J gene: TRBJ1-5; D gene: .; V gene: TRBV30; CDR3 DNA: TGTGCCTGGAGTGTAACCAAGGGCAATCAGCCCCAGCATTTT; CDR3 protein: CAWSVTKGNQPQHF
clone size: .; J gene: TRBJ1-1; D gene: .; V gene: TRBV6-1; CDR3 DNA: TGTGCCAGCAGTGAAGCCGGACACAAGAACACTGAAGCTTTCTTT; CDR3 protein: CASSEAGHKNTEAFF
clone size: .; J gene: TRBJ2-3; D gene: .; V gene: TRBV5-4; CDR3 DNA: TGTGCCAGCAGCTTGCGGGGTAGCACAGATACGCAGTATTTT; CDR3 protein: CASSLRGSTDTQYF
clone size: .; J gene: TRBJ1-2; D gene: TRBD1; V gene: TRBV7-2; CDR3 DNA: TGTGCCAGCAGCCCACAGGGGAACTATGGCTACACCTTC; CDR3 protein: CASSPQGNYGYTF